This TCR beta chain comes out of a study of blood T cell repertoires in COVID-19. Study at large: Both acute and convalescent COVID-19 samples were obtained from the United States, Italy and Spain. T cells, B-cell-depleted T cells, or PBMCs provided the cDNA or gDNA that served as material.

V was cut by 4 bases and J by 8 bases, with 5 bases left in between. CDR1 is MDHEN, CDR2 SYDVKM, per germline. The CDR3 runs 11 residues. Clones were sequenced by immunoSEQ multiplex PCR, and TCRdb holds only the in-frame ones, with some missing. The sample records around 260,000 clones, around 82% being singletons. The sequencing input was peripheral blood. The TCR sequence derives from a woman aged 45-59 years who had recovered from COVID-19. The chain is built from TRBV28 and TRBJ2-2; D is ambiguous. CDR3 nucleotide sequence: TGTGCCAGCAGTTCGACAGGGGAGCTGTTTTTT. Protein: CASSSTGELFF.